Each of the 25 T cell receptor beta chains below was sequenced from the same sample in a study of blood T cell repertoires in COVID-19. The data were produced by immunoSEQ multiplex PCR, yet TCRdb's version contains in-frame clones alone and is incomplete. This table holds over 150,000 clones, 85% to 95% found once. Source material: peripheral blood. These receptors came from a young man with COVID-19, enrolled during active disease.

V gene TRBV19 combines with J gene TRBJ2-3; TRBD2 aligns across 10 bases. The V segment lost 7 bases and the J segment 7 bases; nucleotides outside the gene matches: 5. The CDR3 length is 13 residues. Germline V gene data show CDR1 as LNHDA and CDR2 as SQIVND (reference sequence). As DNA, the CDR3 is TGTGCCAGTAAACTAGCGGGGAAAAATACGCAGTATTTT. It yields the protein CASKLAGKNTQYF.

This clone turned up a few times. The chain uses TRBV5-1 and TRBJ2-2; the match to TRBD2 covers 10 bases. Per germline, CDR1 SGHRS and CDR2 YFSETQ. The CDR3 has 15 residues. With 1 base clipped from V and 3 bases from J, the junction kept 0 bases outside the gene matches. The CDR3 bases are TGCGCCAGCAGCTTGACTAGCGGGGACACCGGGGAGCTGTTTTTT. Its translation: CASSLTSGDTGELFF.

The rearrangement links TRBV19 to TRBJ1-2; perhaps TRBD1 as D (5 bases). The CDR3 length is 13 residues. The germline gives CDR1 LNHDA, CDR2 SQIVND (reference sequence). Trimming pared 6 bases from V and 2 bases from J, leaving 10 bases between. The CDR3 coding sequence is TGTGCCAGTAGCCCCGGACACAACTATGGCTACACCTTC. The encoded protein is CASSPGHNYGYTF. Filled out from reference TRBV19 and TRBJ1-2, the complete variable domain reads DGGITQSPKYLFRKEGQNVTLSCEQNLNHDAMYWYRQDPGQGLRLIYYSQIVNDFQKGDIAEGYSVSREKKESFPLTVTSAQKNPTAFYLCASSPGHNYGYTFGSGTRLTVV.

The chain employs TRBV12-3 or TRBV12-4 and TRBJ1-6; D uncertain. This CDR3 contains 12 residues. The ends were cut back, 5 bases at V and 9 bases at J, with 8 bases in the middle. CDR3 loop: CASSTPGSPLHF. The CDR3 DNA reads TGTGCCAGCAGTACCCCAGGTTCACCCCTCCACTTT.

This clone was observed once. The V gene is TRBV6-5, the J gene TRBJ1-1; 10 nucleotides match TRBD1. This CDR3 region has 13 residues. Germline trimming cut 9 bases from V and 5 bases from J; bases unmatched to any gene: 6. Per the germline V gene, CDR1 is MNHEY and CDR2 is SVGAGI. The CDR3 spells CASRTGGRTEAFF. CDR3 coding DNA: TGTGCCAGTAGGACAGGGGGAAGAACTGAAGCTTTCTTT.

The CDR3 coding sequence is TGTGCCATCAGTGAGGAGGGGGCAGGAAACACCATATATTTT. This sequence encodes CAISEEGAGNTIYF. The rearrangement links TRBV10-3 to TRBJ1-3; 7 bases line up with TRBD1. V shed 2 bases, J shed 4 bases, and the junction held 2 bases outside the gene matches. This CDR3 spans 14 amino acids. Germline lookup yields CDR1 ENHRY and CDR2 SYGVKD.

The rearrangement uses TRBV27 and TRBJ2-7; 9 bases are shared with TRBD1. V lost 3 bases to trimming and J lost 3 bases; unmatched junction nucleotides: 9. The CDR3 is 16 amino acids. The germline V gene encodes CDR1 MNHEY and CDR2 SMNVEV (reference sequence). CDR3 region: CASSFFGGTGFYEQYF. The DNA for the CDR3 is TGTGCCAGCAGTTTCTTCGGGGGGACAGGGTTCTACGAGCAGTACTTC.

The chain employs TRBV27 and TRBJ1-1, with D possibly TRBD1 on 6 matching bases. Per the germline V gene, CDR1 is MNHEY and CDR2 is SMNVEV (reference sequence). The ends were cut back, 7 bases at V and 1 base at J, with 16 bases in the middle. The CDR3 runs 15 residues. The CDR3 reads CASNTRTAKNTEAFF. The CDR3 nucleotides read TGTGCCAGCAACACTAGGACAGCGAAGAACACTGAAGCTTTCTTT.

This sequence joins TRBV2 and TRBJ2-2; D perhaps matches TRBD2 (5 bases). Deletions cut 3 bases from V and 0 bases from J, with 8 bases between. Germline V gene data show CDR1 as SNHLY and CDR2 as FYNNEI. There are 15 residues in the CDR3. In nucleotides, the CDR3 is TGTGCCAGCAGTGACACGGGGACGAACACCGGGGAGCTGTTTTTT. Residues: CASSDTGTNTGELFF.

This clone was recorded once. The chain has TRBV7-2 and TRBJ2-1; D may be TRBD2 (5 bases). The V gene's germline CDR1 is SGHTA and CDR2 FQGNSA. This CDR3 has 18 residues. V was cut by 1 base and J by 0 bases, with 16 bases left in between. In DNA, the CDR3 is TGTGCCAGCAGCTTAGTCGAGCAGCGGAGGAGCTCCTACAATGAGCAGTTCTTC. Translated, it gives CASSLVEQRRSSYNEQFF. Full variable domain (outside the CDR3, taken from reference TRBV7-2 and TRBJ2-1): GAGVSQSPSNKVTEKGKDVELRCDPISGHTALYWYRQSLGQGLEFLIYFQGNSAPDKSGLPSDRFSAERTGGSVSTLTIQRTQQEDSAVYLCASSLVEQRRSSYNEQFFGPGTRLTVL.

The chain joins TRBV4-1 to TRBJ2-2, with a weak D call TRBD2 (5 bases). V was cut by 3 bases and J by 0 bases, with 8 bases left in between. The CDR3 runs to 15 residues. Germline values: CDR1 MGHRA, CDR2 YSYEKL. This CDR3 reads CASSQSGSNTGELFF. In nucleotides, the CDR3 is TGCGCCAGCAGCCAGAGCGGATCGAACACCGGGGAGCTGTTTTTT.

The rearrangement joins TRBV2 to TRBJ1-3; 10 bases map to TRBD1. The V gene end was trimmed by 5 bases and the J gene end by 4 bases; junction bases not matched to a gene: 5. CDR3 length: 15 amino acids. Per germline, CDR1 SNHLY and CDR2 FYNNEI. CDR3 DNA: TGTGCCAGCAGTCGGGACAGGGGTTCGGGAAACACCATATATTTT. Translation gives CASSRDRGSGNTIYF.

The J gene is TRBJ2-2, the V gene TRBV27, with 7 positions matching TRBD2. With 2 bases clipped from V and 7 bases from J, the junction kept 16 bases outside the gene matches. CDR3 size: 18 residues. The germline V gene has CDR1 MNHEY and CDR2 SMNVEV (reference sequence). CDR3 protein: CASSLASRGGGYIGELFF. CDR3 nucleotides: TGTGCCAGCAGTTTAGCGAGTCGGGGCGGGGGTTACATCGGGGAGCTGTTTTTT.

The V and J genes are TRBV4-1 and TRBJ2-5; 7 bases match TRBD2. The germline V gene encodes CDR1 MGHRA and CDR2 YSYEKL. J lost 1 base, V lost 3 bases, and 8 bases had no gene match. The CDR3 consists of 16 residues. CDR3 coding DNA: TGCGCCAGCAGCCAGAATCCAGGGACTACCCAAGAGACCCAGTACTTC. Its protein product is CASSQNPGTTQETQYF.

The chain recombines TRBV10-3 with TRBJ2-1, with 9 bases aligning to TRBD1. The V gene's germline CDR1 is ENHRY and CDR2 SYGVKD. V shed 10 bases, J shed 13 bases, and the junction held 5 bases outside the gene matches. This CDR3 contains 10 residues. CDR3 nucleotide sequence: TGTGCCAGCGGGGGACAGGGCCAGTTCTTC. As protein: CASGGQGQFF.

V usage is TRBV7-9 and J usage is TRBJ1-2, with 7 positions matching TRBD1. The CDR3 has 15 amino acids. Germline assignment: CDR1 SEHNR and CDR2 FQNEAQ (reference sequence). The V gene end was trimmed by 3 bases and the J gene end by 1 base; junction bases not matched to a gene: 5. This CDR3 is CASSFGTAVNYGYTF. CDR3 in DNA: TGTGCCAGCAGCTTCGGGACAGCAGTTAACTATGGCTACACCTTC.

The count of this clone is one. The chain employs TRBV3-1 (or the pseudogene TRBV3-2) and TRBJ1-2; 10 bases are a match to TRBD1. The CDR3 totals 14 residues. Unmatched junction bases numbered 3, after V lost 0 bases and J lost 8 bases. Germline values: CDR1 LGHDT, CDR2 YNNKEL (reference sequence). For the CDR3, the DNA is TGTGCCAGCAGCCAAGAGACAGGGGGCTTGGGCTACACCTTC. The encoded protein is CASSQETGGLGYTF.

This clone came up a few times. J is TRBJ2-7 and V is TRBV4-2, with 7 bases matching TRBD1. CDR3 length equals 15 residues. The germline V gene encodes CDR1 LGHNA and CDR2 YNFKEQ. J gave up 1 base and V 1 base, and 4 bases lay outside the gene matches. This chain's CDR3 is CASSQVLGQSYEQYF. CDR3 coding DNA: TGTGCCAGCAGCCAAGTGTTGGGACAGTCCTACGAGCAGTACTTC.

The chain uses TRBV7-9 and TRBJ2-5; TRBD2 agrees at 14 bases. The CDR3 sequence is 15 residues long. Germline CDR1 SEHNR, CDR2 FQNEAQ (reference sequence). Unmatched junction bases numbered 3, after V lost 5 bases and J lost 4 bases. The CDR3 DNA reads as TGTGCCAGCAGCCCTGGACTAGCGGGGGGAGAGACCCAGTACTTC. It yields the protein CASSPGLAGGETQYF.

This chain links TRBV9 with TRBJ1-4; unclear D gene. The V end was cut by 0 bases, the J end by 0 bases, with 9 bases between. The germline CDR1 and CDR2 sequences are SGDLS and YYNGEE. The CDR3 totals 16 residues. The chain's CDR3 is CASSVGPGSTNEKLFF. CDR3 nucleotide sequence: TGTGCCAGCAGCGTAGGCCCAGGATCAACTAATGAAAAACTGTTTTTT.

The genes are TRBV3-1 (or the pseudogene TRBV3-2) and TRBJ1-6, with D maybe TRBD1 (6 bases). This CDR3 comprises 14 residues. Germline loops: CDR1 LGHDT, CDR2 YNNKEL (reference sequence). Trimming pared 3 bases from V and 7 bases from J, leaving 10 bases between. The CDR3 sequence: CASSHRQANSPLHF. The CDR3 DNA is TGTGCCAGCAGCCACAGACAGGCGAATTCACCCCTCCACTTT.

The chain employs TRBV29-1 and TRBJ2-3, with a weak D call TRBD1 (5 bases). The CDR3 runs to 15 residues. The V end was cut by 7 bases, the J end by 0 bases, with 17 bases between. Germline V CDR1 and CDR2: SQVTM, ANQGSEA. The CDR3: CSAFDSYASTDTQYF. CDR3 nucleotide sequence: TGCAGCGCCTTCGACAGTTACGCTAGCACAGATACGCAGTATTTT.

The DNA for the CDR3 is TGTGCCTGGGACAGGGGATCTGGAAACACCATATATTTT. Its protein is CAWDRGSGNTIYF. This rearrangement joins TRBV30 to TRBJ1-3; 8 bases line up with TRBD1. This CDR3 is built from 13 residues. Looked up from germline, CDR1 is GTSNPN and CDR2 is SVGIG (reference sequence). The trim removed 5 bases at V and 1 base at J, leaving 1 base unmatched.

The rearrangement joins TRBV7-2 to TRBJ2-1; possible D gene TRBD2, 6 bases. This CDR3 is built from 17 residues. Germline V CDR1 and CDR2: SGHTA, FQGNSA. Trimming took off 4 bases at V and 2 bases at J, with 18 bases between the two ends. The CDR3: CASSSQIGGTTYNEQFF. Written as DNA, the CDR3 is TGTGCCAGCAGCTCCCAGATCGGGGGAACTACCTACAATGAGCAGTTCTTC.

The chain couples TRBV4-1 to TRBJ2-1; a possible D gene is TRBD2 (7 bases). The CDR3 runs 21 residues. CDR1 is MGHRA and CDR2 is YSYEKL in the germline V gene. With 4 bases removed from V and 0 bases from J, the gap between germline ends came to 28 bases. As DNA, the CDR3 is TGCGCCAGCAGCCTCCCTTCGAGGGGGGGGCCAGCGGGATACTCCTACAATGAGCAGTTCTTC. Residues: CASSLPSRGGPAGYSYNEQFF.